The 32 T cell receptor beta chains below all came from one sample that was sequenced in a study of CD8+CD57+ T cells in acquired aplastic anemia. The template for TCR beta VDJ and CDR3 sequence profiling was genomic DNA. In TCRdb, the reads were re-called with MiXCR into one record per CDR3 protein. The sample shows about 210,000 distinct CDR3 sequences, 30% to 40% of them seen only once. Material: sorted CD4+, CD8+, or CD8+CD57+ T cells (not recorded which) from PBMCs. The receptors were gathered from a human donor in good health, serving as a control.

The J gene is TRBJ2-3, the V gene TRBV15, with D perhaps assigned TRBD1 or TRBD2 (7 bases each). CDR3 size: 16 residues. From germline, CDR1 is LNHNV and CDR2 YYDKDF (reference sequence). The ends were cut back, 3 bases at V and 5 bases at J, with 18 bases in the middle. CDR3 DNA: TGTGCCACCAGCAGCGACCAGGGGGGGCGAGGAGATACGCAGTATTTT. Its translation: CATSSDQGGRGDTQYF.

The chain combines TRBV2 with TRBJ1-5, with TRBD1 identical over 12 bases. Germline V gene data show CDR1 as SNHLY and CDR2 as FYNNEI. V shed 7 bases, J shed 1 base, and the junction held 5 bases outside the gene matches. The CDR3 has 16 residues. CDR3 bases: TGTGCCAGCAACCGGGACAGGGGGCTAAGCAATCAGCCCCAGCATTTT. As protein: CASNRDRGLSNQPQHF.

The gene calls are TRBV20-1 and TRBJ2-1; no clear D gene. This CDR3 comprises 13 residues. V lost 1 base to trimming and J lost 4 bases, with 8 bases between them. Germline V gene lookup returns CDR1 DFQATT and CDR2 SNEGSKA (reference sequence). CDR3 in DNA: TGCAGTGCTAGAGGGGTCGATTACAATGAGCAGTTCTTC. It codes for CSARGVDYNEQFF.

The sample holds many counts of this clonotype. The gene calls are TRBV6-1 and TRBJ1-2; TRBD1 matches 11 bases. This CDR3 spans 15 amino acids. Germline CDR1 MNHNS, CDR2 SASEGT. The junction had 9 bases not matched to a gene; V was cut back by 7 bases and J by 5 bases. In DNA, the CDR3 is TGTGCCAGCACCATCGGGACAGGGGGTGTATATGGCTACACCTTC. Its translation is CASTIGTGGVYGYTF.

Turning to this clonotype: A read error may explain this, as a much larger clone is one base away. The chain uses TRBV2 and TRBJ2-1; TRBD2 matches 8 bases. Germline CDR1 reads SNHLY; CDR2 reads FYNNEI. The CDR3 is 16 residues long. For the CDR3, the DNA is TGTGCCAGCAGTGGATTACTAGCGGTCTCCTACACTGAGCAGTTCTTC. Residues: CASSGLLAVSYTEQFF.

V and J are TRBV9 and TRBJ1-2; the D is unclear. This CDR3 has 12 amino acids. The V and J ends lost 5 bases and 5 bases respectively, with 10 bases between them. Germline V gene sequence: CDR1 SGDLS, CDR2 YYNGEE. In DNA form, the CDR3 reads TGTGCCAGCAGTATGGATCTGTATGGCTACACCTTC. This translates into CASSMDLYGYTF.

This chain uses TRBV10-2 with TRBJ1-6; D is undetermined. Trimming left V 6 bases short and J 7 bases short, with 10 bases between. Germline assignment: CDR1 WSHSY and CDR2 SAAADI. The CDR3 covers 13 residues. CDR3 sequence: CASSRPGNSPLHF. The CDR3 DNA reads TGCGCCAGCAGCCGACCGGGGAATTCACCCCTCCACTTT.

This clonotype has more than one count but fewer than ten. This CDR3 is CASSLKTLRDRGNEKLFF. CDR3 nucleotide sequence: TGTGCCAGCAGCCTAAAGACATTAAGGGACAGGGGTAATGAAAAACTGTTTTTT. This chain links TRBV7-3 with TRBJ1-4; 10 bases line up with TRBD1. Losses at the gene ends were 5 bases for V and 4 bases for J; bases not matched to a gene: 13. The CDR3 totals 18 residues. From germline, CDR1 is SGHTA and CDR2 FQGTGA.

The rearrangement links TRBV9 to TRBJ1-4; 8 positions match TRBD1. The CDR3 sequence is 16 residues long. Per the germline V gene, CDR1 is SGDLS and CDR2 is YYNGEE. The CDR3 DNA follows: TGTGCTAGACCGACAGGGGTGAGTACAACTAATGAAAAACTGTTTTTT. It specifies CARPTGVSTTNEKLFF.

The CDR3 sequence is CASSDPSGSQNTEAFF. CDR3 DNA: TGTGCCAGCAGCGACCCCAGCGGCAGTCAGAACACTGAAGCTTTCTTT. The rearrangement joins TRBV28 to TRBJ1-1; D is uncertain. The CDR3 spans 16 residues. Trimming removed 6 bases at V and 1 base at J, with 18 bases between. In germline, CDR1 is MDHEN, CDR2 SYDVKM.

This sequence joins TRBV24-1 and TRBJ1-1; D gene uncertain. There are 14 residues in the CDR3. Trimming pared 4 bases from V and 0 bases from J, leaving 8 bases between. Germline CDR1 reads KGHDR; CDR2 reads SFDVKD. The CDR3 region has the DNA TGTGCCACCAGTGAAAGGGCTATGAACACTGAAGCTTTCTTT. This sequence encodes CATSERAMNTEAFF.

This clonotype was found many times. The V gene is TRBV29-1, the J gene TRBJ2-5; tentative D call: TRBD1 (5 bases). Germline V lookup: CDR1 SQVTM, CDR2 ANQGSEA. Trimming pared 7 bases from V and 5 bases from J, leaving 17 bases between. CDR3 length: 13 amino acids. CDR3 sequence reads: CSGWKGYRETQYF. In DNA form, the CDR3 reads TGCAGCGGTTGGAAGGGGTATCGGGAGACCCAGTACTTC.

In its sample, this clonotype was seen many times. The rearrangement uses TRBV2 and TRBJ1-1; D unclear. Trimming removed 4 bases at V and 1 base at J, with 10 bases between. Germline CDR1 is SNHLY and CDR2 is FYNNEI. The length of the CDR3 is 14 residues. The CDR3 reads CASSARRSNTEAFF. CDR3 bases: TGTGCCAGCAGTGCCCGCAGGTCGAACACTGAAGCTTTCTTT.

The V gene is TRBV7-2, the J gene TRBJ2-7, with a weak D call TRBD2 (6 bases). V lost 1 base and J 6 bases, leaving 10 bases between the germline ends. Germline loops: CDR1 SGHTA, CDR2 FQGNSA. The CDR3 extends over 13 amino acids. The CDR3 loop is CASSLGGGLEQYF. The CDR3 coding sequence is TGTGCCAGCAGCTTAGGTGGAGGGCTCGAGCAGTACTTC.

Ten or more counts support this clonotype. J is TRBJ1-5 and V is TRBV19; TRBD1 matches 8 bases. The V gene end was trimmed by 2 bases and the J gene end by 1 base; junction bases not matched to a gene: 4. Germline loops: CDR1 LNHDA, CDR2 SQIVND (reference sequence). The CDR3 runs 16 residues. CDR3 protein: CASSINSGGSNQPQHF. The CDR3 DNA sequence: TGTGCCAGTAGTATAAACTCAGGGGGCAGCAATCAGCCCCAGCATTTT.

This clonotype was seen ten or more times. V gene TRBV29-1 combines with J gene TRBJ2-7, with 11 positions matching TRBD1. In germline, CDR1 is SQVTM, CDR2 ANQGSEA. The CDR3 totals 15 residues. J lost 7 bases, V lost 5 bases, and 13 bases had no gene match. CDR3 nucleotides: TGCAGCGTTCTTAAACCCGGACAGGGGGCAGGGGAGCAGTACTTC. Translating gives CSVLKPGQGAGEQYF.

This chain joins TRBV12-3 or TRBV12-4 and TRBJ1-2; the match to TRBD1 covers 7 bases. The CDR3 runs to 13 residues. The CDR3 spells CARVPTGMEGYTF. The CDR3 DNA reads as TGTGCTAGAGTCCCGACAGGGATGGAAGGCTACACCTTC.

In its sample, this clonotype was seen a few times. J is TRBJ2-1 and V is TRBV2; a possible D gene is TRBD1 (5 bases). V dropped 5 bases and J dropped 1 base, with 12 bases sitting between them. Germline-derived CDR1 and CDR2 are SNHLY and FYNNEI. The CDR3 is made up of 15 amino acids. For the CDR3, the DNA is TGTGCCAGCAGTTACTCAAGGGGTTCCTACAATGAGCAGTTCTTC. Protein product: CASSYSRGSYNEQFF.

This clonotype occurred many times. The chain couples TRBV15 to TRBJ2-1, with 12 positions matching TRBD2. This CDR3 has 19 amino acids. Germline V lookup: CDR1 LNHNV, CDR2 YYDKDF (reference sequence). J gave up 6 bases and V 0 bases, and 12 bases lay outside the gene matches. The CDR3 reads CATSRDRDGGLAGINEQFF. For the CDR3, the DNA is TGTGCCACCAGCAGAGATCGGGACGGAGGACTAGCGGGGATCAATGAGCAGTTCTTC.

This clonotype has ten or more counts. CDR3 bases: TGTGCCACCAGTGACGCGGGACAGCCGAACTATGGCTACACCTTC. Translated, it gives CATSDAGQPNYGYTF. The genes are TRBV24-1 and TRBJ1-2, with TRBD1 matching 7 bases. Trimming took 4 bases from V and 2 from J; bases not matched to a gene: 6. This CDR3 spans 15 amino acids. Germline CDR1 reads KGHDR; CDR2 reads SFDVKD.

The rearrangement links TRBV10-3 to TRBJ2-7, with a weak D call TRBD2 (6 bases). Trimming took 10 bases from V and 3 from J, leaving 19 bases between them. CDR3 length: 14 amino acids. Germline assignment: CDR1 ENHRY and CDR2 SYGVKD. For the CDR3, the DNA is TGTGCCACTGGGTACGGGCAGGGAGGCTACGAGCAGTACTTC. Protein: CATGYGQGGYEQYF.

V is TRBV6-1 and J is TRBJ2-4; D unclear. Germline V lookup: CDR1 MNHNS, CDR2 SASEGT. This CDR3 spans 16 amino acids. Trimming stripped 4 bases from V and 0 bases from J, with 13 bases between. The CDR3, as DNA: TGTGCCAGCAGTGGCCAGAGCCGCCTAGCCAAAAACATTCAGTACTTC. Amino acid sequence: CASSGQSRLAKNIQYF.

V and J are TRBV19 and TRBJ1-1; 7 bases are a match to TRBD1. The CDR3 consists of 14 residues. CDR1 and CDR2 from the germline V gene are LNHDA and SQIVND (reference sequence). Unmatched junction bases numbered 5, after V lost 5 bases and J lost 2 bases. The CDR3 DNA is TGTGCCAGTAGTCGACAGGGCCCAAACACTGAAGCTTTCTTT. Translation gives CASSRQGPNTEAFF.

Points on this clonotype: This likely comes from a read error, as the CDR3 has no conserved phenylalanine or tryptophan at its end. The rearrangement joins TRBV10-3 to TRBJ1-1; D may be TRBD1 (5 bases). The V and J ends lost 8 bases and 6 bases respectively, with 16 bases between them. The CDR3 spans 13 residues. Germline V lookup: CDR1 ENHRY, CDR2 SYGVKD. The CDR3 region is CAIRMGPGAEAFS. The DNA for the CDR3 is TGTGCCATCCGGATGGGGCCGGGAGCTGAAGCTTTCTCT.

V is TRBV10-3 and J is TRBJ1-6; the D is unclear. Per germline, CDR1 ENHRY and CDR2 SYGVKD. The CDR3 contains 15 residues. Between the trimmed V and J ends, which lost 4 bases and 9 bases, there was a span of 16 bases. This CDR3 is CAISGASPGVSPLHF. The CDR3 DNA follows: TGTGCCATCAGTGGGGCTAGCCCCGGGGTTTCACCCCTCCACTTT.

This clonotype was counted between two and nine times. V is TRBV24-1 and J is TRBJ2-1; 10 bases line up with TRBD2. Germline-derived CDR1 and CDR2 are KGHDR and SFDVKD. The CDR3 is 16 amino acids. The J segment lost 5 bases and the V segment lost 9 bases, leaving 12 bases of the junction unmatched. The CDR3 bases are TGTGCCACCCAAGCGGGAGGGTATTATAGCAACAATGAGCAGTTCTTC. Translation: CATQAGGYYSNNEQFF.

DNA of the CDR3: TGTGCCATCAGTGAGTCAAAAGACACTGAAGCTTTCTTT. It specifies CAISESKDTEAFF. J is TRBJ1-1 and V is TRBV10-3; D is unclear. This CDR3 contains 13 residues. Germline assignment: CDR1 ENHRY and CDR2 SYGVKD. Trimming left V 0 bases short and J 3 bases short, with 5 bases between.

As regards this clonotype: This may arise from a read error, as a much more abundant clone is one base away. In this CDR3 the conserved last residue, phenylalanine or tryptophan, is missing, so a read error is likely. The V call is TRBV20-1, the J call TRBJ1-2; 7 bases line up with TRBD1. With 4 bases clipped from V and 2 bases from J, the junction kept 7 bases outside the gene matches. From germline, CDR1 is DFQATT and CDR2 SNEGSKA (reference sequence). The CDR3 sequence is 14 residues long. This CDR3 reads CSANSGGMNYGYTS. The CDR3 DNA follows: TGCAGTGCTAACTCAGGGGGAATGAACTATGGCTACACCTCC.

This clonotype has at least ten counts. The rearrangement uses TRBV20-1 and TRBJ2-3; no clear D. Germline CDR1 DFQATT, CDR2 SNEGSKA (reference sequence). CDR3 length: 13 amino acids. The germline V and J ends were trimmed by 6 bases and 2 bases, with 12 bases remaining between them. The CDR3 DNA reads as TGCAGTGCCACGAACCCAAACACAGATACGCAGTATTTT. It translates to CSATNPNTDTQYF.

This clonotype was counted a single time. The genes are TRBV7-8 and TRBJ2-5, with 10 bases aligning to TRBD1. Germline V gives CDR1 SGHVS, CDR2 FQNEAQ. The J segment lost 5 bases and the V segment lost 5 bases, leaving 11 bases of the junction unmatched. The CDR3 sequence is 16 residues long. CDR3 amino acids: CASSIWTGGSVETQYF. In nucleotides, the CDR3 is TGTGCCAGCAGCATCTGGACAGGGGGTAGCGTGGAGACCCAGTACTTC.

Worth noting for this clonotype: No conserved phenylalanine or tryptophan ends this CDR3, so it is likely a read error. The chain carries TRBV2 and TRBJ2-7; D gene unclear. V lost 5 bases to trimming and J lost 10 bases, with 12 bases between them. The CDR3 length is 11 residues. Germline V CDR1 and CDR2: SNHLY, FYNNEI. This CDR3 reads CASSLDKEQYL. The CDR3 DNA follows: TGTGCCAGCAGTTTAGACAAGGAACAGTACCTC.

The J gene is TRBJ1-1, the V gene TRBV6-1; the D gene is possibly TRBD1 (5 bases). The CDR3 contains 13 residues. Germline lookup yields CDR1 MNHNS and CDR2 SASEGT. Trimming took 6 bases from V and 1 from J, leaving 9 bases between them. CDR3 DNA: TGTGCCAGCAGGTGGCAGGGGAACACTGAAGCTTTCTTT. Translated: CASRWQGNTEAFF.